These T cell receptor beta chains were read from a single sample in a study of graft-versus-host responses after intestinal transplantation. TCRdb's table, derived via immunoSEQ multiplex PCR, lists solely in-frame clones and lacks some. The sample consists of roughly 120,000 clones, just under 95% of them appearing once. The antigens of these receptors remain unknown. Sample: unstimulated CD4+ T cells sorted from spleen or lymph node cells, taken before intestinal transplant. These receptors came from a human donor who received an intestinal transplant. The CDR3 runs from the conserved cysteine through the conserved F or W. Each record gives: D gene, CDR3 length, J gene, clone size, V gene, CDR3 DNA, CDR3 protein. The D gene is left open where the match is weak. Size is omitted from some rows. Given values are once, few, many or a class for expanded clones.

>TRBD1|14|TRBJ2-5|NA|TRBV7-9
TGTGCCAGCAGCCGTACCGGGACAGGAGAGACCCAGTACTTC
CASSRTGTGETQYF
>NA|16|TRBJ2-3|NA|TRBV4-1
TGCGCCAGCAGCCAAGATGGGCAGGGGCGTGGGAATACGCAGTATTTT
CASSQDGQGRGNTQYF
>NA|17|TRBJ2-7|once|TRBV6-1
TGTGCCAGCAGTGAAGCTGTGGGGAAGCGGGCCCGCTACGAGCAGTACTTC
CASSEAVGKRARYEQYF
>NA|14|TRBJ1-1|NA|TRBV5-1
TGCGCCAGCAGACACCTGCTAGGGGACACTGAAGCTTTCTTT
CASRHLLGDTEAFF
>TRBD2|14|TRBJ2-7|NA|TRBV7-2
TGTGCCAGCAGCTTACCGGGACTATGGCGCGAGCAGTACTTC
CASSLPGLWREQYF
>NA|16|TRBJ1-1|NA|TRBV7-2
TGTGCCAGCAGCTTAGCGCTACGGGGGGCGAACACTGAAGCTTTCTTT
CASSLALRGANTEAFF
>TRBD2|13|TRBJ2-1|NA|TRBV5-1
TGCGCCAGCGCGGGAGGGTGGTACAATGAGCAGTTCTTC
CASAGGWYNEQFF
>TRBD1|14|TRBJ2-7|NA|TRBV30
TGTGCCTGGAGTATCGGGACAGGGTCGAAAGAGCAGTACTTC
CAWSIGTGSKEQYF
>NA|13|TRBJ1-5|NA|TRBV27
TGTGCCAGCAGTTGGGGGGAATGGCAGCCCCAGCATTTT
CASSWGEWQPQHF
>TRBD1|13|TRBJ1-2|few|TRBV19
TGTGCCAGTACCCCACAGGGGTACTATGGCTACACCTTC
CASTPQGYYGYTF
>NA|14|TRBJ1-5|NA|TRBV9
TGTGCCAGCAGCGCTCAGGGAAGCAATCAGCCCCAGCATTTT
CASSAQGSNQPQHF
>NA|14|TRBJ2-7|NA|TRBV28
TGTGCCACCGAGGTTGGACAGAGCAGAGGAGAGCAGTACTTC
CATEVGQSRGEQYF
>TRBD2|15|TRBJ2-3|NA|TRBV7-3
TGTGCCAGCAGCTTAGCCGGACTAGGTGGCGATACGCAGTATTTT
CASSLAGLGGDTQYF
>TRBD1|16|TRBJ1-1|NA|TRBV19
TGTGCCAGCAACAAGGGGGCTGGGTTCACGGGGACTGAAGCTTTCTTT
CASNKGAGFTGTEAFF
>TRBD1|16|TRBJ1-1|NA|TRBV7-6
TGTGCCAGCAGCTCAACAGGGGGGGCAACGGGCACTGAAGCTTTCTTT
CASSSTGGATGTEAFF
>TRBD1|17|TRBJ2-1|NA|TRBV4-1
TGCGCCAGCAGCCCCGGGGGGACAGGGGTTACCTACAATGAGCAGTTCTTC
CASSPGGTGVTYNEQFF
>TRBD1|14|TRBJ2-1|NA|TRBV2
TGTGCCAGCATAGGGACAGGGGGGTTAGATGAGCAGTTCTTC
CASIGTGGLDEQFF
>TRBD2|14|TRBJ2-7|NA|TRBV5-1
TGCGCCAGCAGCCAAGTGAGCGGGAGGGACGAGCAGTACTTC
CASSQVSGRDEQYF
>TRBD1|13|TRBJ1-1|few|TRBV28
TGTGCCAGCAGTTCCTACAGGGGGCTGGAGGCTTTCTTT
CASSSYRGLEAFF
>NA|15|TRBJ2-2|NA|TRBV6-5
TGTGCCAGCAGTTACTCGACAACGAACACCGGGGAGCTGTTTTTT
CASSYSTTNTGELFF
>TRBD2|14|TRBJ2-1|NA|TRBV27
TGTGCCAGCAGGACGAGGCGGGGGGACAATGAGCAGTTCTTC
CASRTRRGDNEQFF
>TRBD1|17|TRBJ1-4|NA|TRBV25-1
TGTGCCAGCAGTGAGGGGGGACAGGGGGCAACTAATGAAAAACTGTTTTTT
CASSEGGQGATNEKLFF
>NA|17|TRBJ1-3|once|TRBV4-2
TGTGCCAGCAGCCAAGATCCGACAGGCCGCTCTGGAAACACCATATATTTT
CASSQDPTGRSGNTIYF
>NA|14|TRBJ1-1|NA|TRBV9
TGTGCCAGCAGCGTAGCCGTCGGGAACACTGAAGCTTTCTTT
CASSVAVGNTEAFF
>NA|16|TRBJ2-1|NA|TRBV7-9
TGTGCCAGCAGCTTAGACGGTTATCGACTGGGGGGTGAGCAGTTCTTC
CASSLDGYRLGGEQFF
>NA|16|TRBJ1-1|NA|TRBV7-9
TGTGCCAGCAGCGGAAGCGGGGTCCCCCGGGGCGCTGAAGCTTTCTTT
CASSGSGVPRGAEAFF
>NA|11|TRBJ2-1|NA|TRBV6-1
TGTGCCAGCAGCTCACGACAGGAGCAGTTCTTC
CASSSRQEQFF
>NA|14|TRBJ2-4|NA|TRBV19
TGTGCCAGTAGTATAGAAGGGACCCGGAACATTCAGTACTTC
CASSIEGTRNIQYF
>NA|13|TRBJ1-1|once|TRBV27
TGTGCCAGCAACGATACAGGAGTGTGGAAAGCTTTCTTT
CASNDTGVWKAFF
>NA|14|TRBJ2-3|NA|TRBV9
TGTGCCAGCAGCGCGGCCCTCAGCACAGATACGCAGTATTTT
CASSAALSTDTQYF
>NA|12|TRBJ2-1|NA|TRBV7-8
TGTGCCAGCAGCTTAATCGGTAATGAGCAGTTCTTC
CASSLIGNEQFF
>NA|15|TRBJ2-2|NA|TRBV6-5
TGTGCCAGCAAGGATGGGGATACGGGAACCGGGGAGCTGTTTTTT
CASKDGDTGTGELFF
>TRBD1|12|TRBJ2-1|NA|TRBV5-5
TGTGCCAGCAGCTGGGGACAGGGGCGGCGGTTCTTC
CASSWGQGRRFF
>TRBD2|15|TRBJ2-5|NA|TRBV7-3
TGTGCCAGCAGAACTAGCGGCCATCTCGGGGAGACCCAGTACTTC
CASRTSGHLGETQYF
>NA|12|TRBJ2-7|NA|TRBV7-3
TGTGCCAGCAGCGCGCAAGGAAGCGAGCAGTACTTC
CASSAQGSEQYF
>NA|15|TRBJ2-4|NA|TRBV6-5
TGTGCCAGCAGTTACTCTGGTGGAGACTTAAACATTCAGTACTTC
CASSYSGGDLNIQYF
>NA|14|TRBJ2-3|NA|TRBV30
TGTGCCTGGGGTTGGGGGAGTGGTGCAGATACGCAGTATTTT
CAWGWGSGADTQYF
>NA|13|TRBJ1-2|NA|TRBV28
TGTGCCAGCAGGTATTACAGGACCTACGGCTACACCTTC
CASRYYRTYGYTF
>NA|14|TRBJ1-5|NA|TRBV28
TGTGCCAGCAGTCCCATTCAGGGTGGACAGCCCCAGCATTTT
CASSPIQGGQPQHF
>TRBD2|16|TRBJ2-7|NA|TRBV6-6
TGTGCCAGCAGTCCGGGACTAGCGGGAGGTCTCTACGAGCAGTACTTC
CASSPGLAGGLYEQYF
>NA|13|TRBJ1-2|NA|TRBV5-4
TGTGCCAGCAGCCCCGGTGAACCCGGGGGCTACACCTTC
CASSPGEPGGYTF
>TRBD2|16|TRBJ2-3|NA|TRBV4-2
TGTGCCAGCAGCCGGGGGACTAGCGGGGACGCAGATACGCAGTATTTT
CASSRGTSGDADTQYF
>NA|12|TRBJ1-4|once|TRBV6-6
TGTGCCAGCAGTTACTTCGGAGGGGGGCTGTTTTTT
CASSYFGGGLFF
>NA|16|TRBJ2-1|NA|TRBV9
TGTGCCAGCAGCGTAACGAGGGTCGCCTCCTACAATGAGCAGTTCTTC
CASSVTRVASYNEQFF
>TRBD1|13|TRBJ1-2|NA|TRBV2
TGTGCCAGCCCCGGGACAGTCCCGGCTGGCTACACCTTC
CASPGTVPAGYTF